This is a list of T cell receptor beta chains from one sample in a study of blood T cell repertoires in COVID-19. The table came from immunoSEQ multiplex PCR; TCRdb's copy has only in-frame clones and leaves some out. The table records about 300,000 clones, around 92% of them present only once. The sample consisted of peripheral blood. All receptors derive from a woman aged 25 to 39 with COVID-19, enrolled during active disease. CDR3s include the opening cysteine and the closing phenylalanine or tryptophan. Each record gives: CDR3 length, J gene, clone size, V gene, D gene, CDR3 protein, CDR3 DNA. A D gene is named only where the DNA matches it firmly. The listing skips clone size in some rows; elsewhere it reads once, few, many or a size class.

14	TRBJ1-2	.	TRBV6-5	.	CASRPVSGDYGYTF	TGTGCCAGCAGACCTGTATCGGGGGACTATGGCTACACCTTC
18	TRBJ2-2	.	TRBV5-5	TRBD1	CASRAPPGQGSVGGELFF	TGTGCCAGCAGGGCCCCCCCGGGACAGGGGTCGGTGGGCGGGGAGCTGTTTTTT
15	TRBJ2-5	once	TRBV6-2/TRBV6-3	.	CASSYSGGLAETQYF	TGTGCCAGCAGTTACTCTGGGGGGTTGGCAGAGACCCAGTACTTC
15	TRBJ2-1	.	TRBV3-1/TRBV3-2	TRBD2	CASSQVSGGAGEQFF	TGTGCCAGCAGCCAAGTGAGCGGGGGGGCCGGTGAGCAGTTCTTC
15	TRBJ2-3	.	TRBV27	TRBD2	CASSPRGLAGGTQYF	TGTGCCAGCAGTCCCCGGGGACTAGCGGGGGGTACGCAGTATTTT
15	TRBJ1-2	.	TRBV30	.	CAWRRIEGLAEGYTF	TGTGCCTGGAGGAGAATTGAGGGCCTGGCGGAGGGCTACACCTTC
16	TRBJ1-1	.	TRBV6-5	.	CASSYGRGGRNTEAFF	TGTGCCAGCAGTTACGGTCGGGGAGGGCGAAACACTGAAGCTTTCTTT
15	TRBJ1-2	.	TRBV4-3	.	CASSQAGTGIYGYTF	TGCGCCAGCAGCCAGGCCGGGACTGGAATTTATGGCTACACCTTC
15	TRBJ1-5	.	TRBV28	.	CASSLGGARNQPQHF	TGTGCCAGCAGTTTGGGAGGGGCGCGCAATCAGCCCCAGCATTTT
19	TRBJ1-4	.	TRBV7-9	.	CASSLASWEVVSTNEKLFF	TGTGCCAGCAGCTTAGCTTCTTGGGAGGTGGTATCAACTAATGAAAAACTGTTTTTT
17	TRBJ1-3	.	TRBV19	TRBD1	CASSFAGTGNSGNTIYF	TGTGCCAGTAGTTTCGCCGGGACAGGGAACTCAGGAAACACCATATATTTT
15	TRBJ1-1	.	TRBV19	.	CASSPPGVMNTEAFF	TGTGCCAGTAGTCCGCCCGGGGTCATGAACACTGAAGCTTTCTTT
14	TRBJ1-6	.	TRBV27	TRBD1	CASSSGQGASPLHF	TGTGCCAGCAGTTCCGGACAGGGGGCTTCACCCCTCCACTTT
20	TRBJ2-1	.	TRBV3-1/TRBV3-2	TRBD2	CASSQDPPQGGGPSYNEQFF	TGTGCCAGCAGCCAAGATCCTCCCCAGGGCGGGGGGCCCTCCTACAATGAGCAGTTCTTC
13	TRBJ1-2	.	TRBV12-3/TRBV12-4	.	CASSQPAGLGYTF	TGTGCCAGCAGCCAACCTGCGGGGTTAGGCTACACCTTC
17	TRBJ2-3	.	TRBV11-2	TRBD2	CASSSRASGGNTDTQYF	TGTGCCAGCAGCTCAAGAGCTAGCGGGGGGAACACAGATACGCAGTATTTT
14	TRBJ2-7	few	TRBV5-1	TRBD1	CASSSGQGAYEQYF	TGCGCCAGCAGCTCCGGACAGGGGGCCTACGAGCAGTACTTC
12	TRBJ1-5	.	TRBV19	.	CASKTGNQPQHF	TGTGCCAGTAAAACAGGGAATCAGCCCCAGCATTTT
14	TRBJ2-7	.	TRBV7-8	TRBD1	CASSLRTGGNEQYF	TGTGCCAGCAGCTTAAGGACAGGGGGCAACGAGCAGTACTTC
15	TRBJ2-2	.	TRBV6-1	.	CASSEYGRGSGELFF	TGTGCCAGCAGTGAATACGGCAGGGGCTCCGGGGAGCTGTTTTTT
15	TRBJ1-6	.	TRBV2	.	CASRSTGFGNSPLHF	TGTGCCAGCAGATCCACAGGGTTCGGAAATTCACCCCTCCACTTT
17	TRBJ1-4	.	TRBV25-1	.	CASSDPSRVWTNEKLFF	TGTGCCAGCAGTGACCCTTCGAGGGTATGGACTAATGAAAAACTGTTTTTT
16	TRBJ2-1	.	TRBV6-2/TRBV6-3	.	CASSYSRAAGTDEQFF	TGTGCCAGCAGTTACTCCCGAGCTGCGGGGACCGATGAGCAGTTCTTC
14	TRBJ1-3	.	TRBV3-1/TRBV3-2	TRBD1	CASRQGLTGNTIYF	TGTGCCAGCAGACAGGGGTTGACTGGAAACACCATATATTTT
12	TRBJ1-1	.	TRBV27	.	CASQRPGTEAFF	TGTGCCAGCCAACGTCCCGGGACTGAAGCTTTCTTT
13	TRBJ1-2	.	TRBV29-1	TRBD1	CSVEGGTAYGYTF	TGCAGCGTTGAAGGCGGGACAGCCTATGGCTACACCTTC
13	TRBJ1-1	.	TRBV2	.	CASRSFGGTEAFF	TGTGCCAGCAGGAGCTTCGGTGGCACTGAAGCTTTCTTT
17	TRBJ1-1	.	TRBV19	TRBD1	CASSIALLGQTNTEAFF	TGTGCCAGTAGTATAGCCTTATTGGGACAGACGAACACTGAAGCTTTCTTT
15	TRBJ2-1	.	TRBV5-4	TRBD2	CASSFRAGGLNEQFF	TGTGCCAGCAGCTTCAGAGCGGGGGGGCTCAATGAGCAGTTCTTC
14	TRBJ1-1	once	TRBV30	.	CAWRYGELNTEAFF	TGTGCCTGGAGATATGGAGAACTGAACACTGAAGCTTTCTTT
16	TRBJ2-1	.	TRBV24-1	TRBD1	CATSDPGQGRLEEQFF	TGTGCCACCAGTGATCCGGGACAGGGGAGGCTTGAGGAGCAGTTCTTC